This paragraph reports one T cell receptor (beta chain). The antigen is undetermined. This specimen belongs to a study of response to subunit inactivated influenza vaccine. MiXCR, applied by TCRdb to the RT-PCR reads, yields one record per CDR3 protein. This table holds 650,000 to 800,000 distinct CDR3 sequences, roughly 14% found once. Study results and caveats: Authors suggested seasonal influenza vaccinations each recruit few new T cells.

Trimming removed 0 bases from V and 6 bases from J; junction bases left unmatched: 9. The CDR3 runs to 17 residues. The germline V gene encodes CDR1 MGHRA and CDR2 YSYEKL. The V and J genes are TRBV4-1 and TRBJ2-3, with 10 bases matching TRBD1. The sample was PBMCs from blood, taken 14 to 15 days before vaccination. The receptor comes from a man aged 45-65 years who received an inactivated influenza vaccine. This CDR3 is CASSQDGTGELWDTQYF. The CDR3 DNA is TGCGCCAGCAGCCAAGACGGGACAGGGGAGCTTTGGGATACGCAGTATTTT.